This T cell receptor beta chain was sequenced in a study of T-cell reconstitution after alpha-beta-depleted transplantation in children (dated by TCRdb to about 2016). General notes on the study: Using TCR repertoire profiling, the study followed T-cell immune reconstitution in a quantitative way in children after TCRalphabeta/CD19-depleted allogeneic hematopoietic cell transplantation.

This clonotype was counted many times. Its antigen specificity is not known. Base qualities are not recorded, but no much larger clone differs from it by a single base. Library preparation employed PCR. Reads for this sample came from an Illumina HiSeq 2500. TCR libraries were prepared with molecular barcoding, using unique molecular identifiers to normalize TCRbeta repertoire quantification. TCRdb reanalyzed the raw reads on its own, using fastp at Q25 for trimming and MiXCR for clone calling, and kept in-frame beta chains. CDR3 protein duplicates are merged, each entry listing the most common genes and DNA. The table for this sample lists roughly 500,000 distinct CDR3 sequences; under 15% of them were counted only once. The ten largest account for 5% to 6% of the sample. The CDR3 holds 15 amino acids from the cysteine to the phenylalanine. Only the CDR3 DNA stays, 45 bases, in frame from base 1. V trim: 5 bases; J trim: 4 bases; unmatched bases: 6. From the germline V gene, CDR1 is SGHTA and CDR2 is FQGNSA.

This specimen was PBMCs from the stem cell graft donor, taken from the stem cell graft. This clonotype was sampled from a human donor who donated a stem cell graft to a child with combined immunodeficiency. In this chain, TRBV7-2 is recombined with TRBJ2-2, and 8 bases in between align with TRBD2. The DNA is TGTGCCAGCAGCAAGCAGCGGGGGAGCACCGGGGAGCTGTTTTTT. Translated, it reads CASSKQRGSTGELFF. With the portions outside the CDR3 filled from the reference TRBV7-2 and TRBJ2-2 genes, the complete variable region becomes GAGVSQSPSNKVTEKGKDVELRCDPISGHTALYWYRQSLGQGLEFLIYFQGNSAPDKSGLPSDRFSAERTGGSVSTLTIQRTQQEDSAVYLCASSKQRGSTGELFFGEGSRLTVL.